The rows below give T cell receptor beta chains drawn from one sample of a study of blood T cell repertoires in COVID-19. The assay was immunoSEQ multiplex PCR, and TCRdb's table has in-frame clones only and misses some. This sample yields some 180,000 clones, of which roughly 82% are seen a single time; about 7.8% belongs to the top ten. Input material: peripheral blood. All receptors come from a woman aged 55-69 years with COVID-19, enrolled during active disease. The CDR3 runs from the conserved cysteine through the conserved F or W. The D gene is left open where the match is weak. Not every row has a clone size; where given, it reads once, few, many or a size class.

>TRBD1|TRBV18|-|TRBJ1-1
TGTGCCAGCTCACCACCGATCGGACAGGGGAATTTGAACACTGAAGCTTTCTTT
CASSPPIGQGNLNTEAFF
>TRBD1|TRBV5-6|-|TRBJ2-1
TGTGCCAGCAGCTGGAGGGTGGGGACAGGGGTCTATGAGCAGTTCTTC
CASSWRVGTGVYEQFF
>-|TRBV27|-|TRBJ1-3
TGTGCCAGCAGTTTCCTTCAGGGGAACACCATATATTTT
CASSFLQGNTIYF
>TRBD1|TRBV7-9|-|TRBJ2-5
TGTGCCAGCAGCACACTCCCCCAAGGGGGCGCATGGCCCCCCCAAGAGACCCAGTACTTC
CASSTLPQGGAWPPQETQYF
>TRBD2|TRBV19|-|TRBJ2-3
TGTGCCAGTAAGCGGGAGTTAAGCACAGATACGCAGTATTTT
CASKRELSTDTQYF
>-|TRBV27|-|TRBJ2-1
TGTGCCAGCAGTGCCCTCGGCCTAGCGTCGATCGATGAGCAGTTCTTC
CASSALGLASIDEQFF
>TRBD2|TRBV5-6|-|TRBJ2-5
TGTGCCAGCAGTTCAACGTGGACTAGCGCTCAAGAGACCCAGTACTTC
CASSSTWTSAQETQYF
>-|TRBV5-4|once|TRBJ1-1
TGTGCCAGCAGCTCCCGGGTCTTGAACACTGAAGCTTTCTTT
CASSSRVLNTEAFF
>TRBD1|TRBV19|-|TRBJ1-1
TGTGCCAGTAGCCGAACCGGGACAGGGGACACTGAAGCTTTCTTT
CASSRTGTGDTEAFF
>TRBD1|TRBV11-1|-|TRBJ2-2
TGTGCCAGCAGCTTAGTTGGACAGGGGTATCCCGGGGAGCTGTTTTTT
CASSLVGQGYPGELFF
>-|TRBV15|-|TRBJ2-1
TGTGCCACCAGCAGTGGGGGCTACTCCTACAATGAGCAGTTCTTC
CATSSGGYSYNEQFF
>TRBD2|TRBV5-6|once|TRBJ2-1
TGTGCCAGCAGCTCCGGGACTAGCGGCAGTTTCTCCTACAATGAGCAGTTCTTC
CASSSGTSGSFSYNEQFF
>-|TRBV28|-|TRBJ1-2
TGTGCCAGCAGTTTTGCGGTGCATGGCTACACCTTC
CASSFAVHGYTF
>-|TRBV5-6|-|TRBJ2-5
TGTGCCAGCACCCGGAGTATTCTGGGAGAGACCCAGTACTTC
CASTRSILGETQYF
>TRBD2|TRBV28|once|TRBJ2-7
TGTGCCAGCAGCTCTGCCGGCGGGAGCCCTTTTCCGGAGCAGTACTTC
CASSSAGGSPFPEQYF
>-|TRBV2|-|TRBJ2-2
TGTGCCAGCAGAGGACAGAACGCGAACACCGGGGAGCTGTTTTTT
CASRGQNANTGELFF
>-|TRBV29-1|-|TRBJ1-4
TGCAGCGCTGGACAGAGTAGGGAAAAACTGTTTTTT
CSAGQSREKLFF
>TRBD2|TRBV28|-|TRBJ2-1
TGTGCCAGCAGCTCGACTAGCGGGAGTTGGGGTGAGCAGTTCTTC
CASSSTSGSWGEQFF
>-|TRBV7-2|few|TRBJ1-2
TGTGCCAGCACCGTGGACAGTCCATATGGCTACACCTTC
CASTVDSPYGYTF
>-|TRBV27|few|TRBJ2-7
TGTGCCAGCAGTTTCGTGGGCGGAGGGCCCACCTACGAGCAGTACTTC
CASSFVGGGPTYEQYF
>-|TRBV6-1|-|TRBJ2-4
TGTGCCAGCAGTGAGCTGGGGGCTGGAAACATTCAGTACTTC
CASSELGAGNIQYF
>-|TRBV29-1|once|TRBJ2-1
TGCAGCGTTGCCGGACAAAGGAATGAGCAGTTCTTC
CSVAGQRNEQFF
>-|TRBV21-1|-|TRBJ2-7
TGTGCCAGCAGCAAAGGCTCTCCGGGACTAGCGGACCTCTACGAGCAGTACTTC
CASSKGSPGLADLYEQYF
>TRBD1|TRBV6-2/TRBV6-3|-|TRBJ1-5
TGTGCCAGCAGCGACCCAGGGACAGGGGGGAGCAATCAGCCCCAGCATTTT
CASSDPGTGGSNQPQHF
>TRBD2|TRBV6-6|-|TRBJ2-1
TGTGCCAGCAGTCAGAGTAGCGGGAGGGCCGACAATGAGCAGTTCTTC
CASSQSSGRADNEQFF
>TRBD2|TRBV15|-|TRBJ2-1
TGTGCCACCGCCCCGGGACTAGCGGACAATGAGCAGTTCTTC
CATAPGLADNEQFF
>TRBD1|TRBV7-3|-|TRBJ2-1
TGTGCCAGCAGCTTAACCGGGACAGGGGGGTACAATGAGCAGTTCTTC
CASSLTGTGGYNEQFF
>TRBD1|TRBV15|-|TRBJ1-3
TGTGCCACCAGCAGAGACAGGGGGTTGTCTGGAAACACCATATATTTT
CATSRDRGLSGNTIYF
>TRBD2|TRBV2|-|TRBJ2-7
TGTGCCAGCAGCGATTACGGGCTAGCGGGAGGTTGGCGGGGCGAGCAGTACTTC
CASSDYGLAGGWRGEQYF
>-|TRBV27|few|TRBJ1-6
TGTGCCAGCAGTTTAATCGGCTCCTATAATTCACCCCTCCACTTT
CASSLIGSYNSPLHF
>-|TRBV24-1|-|TRBJ2-5
TGTGCCACCAGGGACTGGGTAGGGACCCAGTACTTC
CATRDWVGTQYF
>-|TRBV28|-|TRBJ1-1
TGTGCCAGCAGCTTAACCCGAAGGGGTCGGACTGAAGCTTTCTTT
CASSLTRRGRTEAFF
>-|TRBV9|once|TRBJ2-6
TGTGCCAGCAGCGTAGGGGCAGGGCCCTCTGGGGCCAACGTCCTGACTTTC
CASSVGAGPSGANVLTF
>-|TRBV28|few|TRBJ1-1
TGTGCCAGCAGTCTCGGACAGCCTAGTGAAGCTTTCTTT
CASSLGQPSEAFF
>-|TRBV7-9|-|TRBJ2-7
TGTGCCAGCGGACGACTAGATTACTACGAGCAGTACTTC
CASGRLDYYEQYF
>-|TRBV11-2|-|TRBJ2-3
TGTGCCAGCAGCCCGGGACTCTCTGGGGCAGATACGCAGTATTTT
CASSPGLSGADTQYF
>-|TRBV10-3|few|TRBJ2-7
TGTGCCAGCAATGGGGGCGGGGGCTACGAGCAGTACTTC
CASNGGGGYEQYF
>-|TRBV5-1|-|TRBJ1-1
TGCGCCAGCAGCTTGGGGTCAGGGGCTATGAACACTGAAGCTTTCTTT
CASSLGSGAMNTEAFF
>-|TRBV6-5|-|TRBJ2-3
TGTGCCAGCAGTTCCTGGCGGGGCACAGATACGCAGTATTTT
CASSSWRGTDTQYF
>TRBD2|TRBV3-1/TRBV3-2|once|TRBJ2-7
TGTGCCAGCAGCCAGGTACTAGCGGGAGTGTCTACGGCCCACGAGCAGTACTTC
CASSQVLAGVSTAHEQYF
>-|TRBV6-1|-|TRBJ1-3
TGTGCCAGCAGTGAAAGGCAGGGTTTGGCATCTGGAAACACCATATATTTT
CASSERQGLASGNTIYF
>-|TRBV6-6|once|TRBJ1-6
TGTGCCAGCAGTGATCAAGAGGGCTCACCCCTCCACTTT
CASSDQEGSPLHF
>TRBD1|TRBV28|-|TRBJ2-4
TGTGCCAGCAGTTTATATGGGACAGACTTTTACTTC
CASSLYGTDFYF
>-|TRBV6-5|few|TRBJ1-1
TGTGCCAGCAGATCCCGGACAGACGGGAACACTGAAGCTTTCTTT
CASRSRTDGNTEAFF
>-|TRBV24-1|-|TRBJ1-1
TGTGCCACCCTTAAGCAAGAGGGGGAACACACTGAAGCTTTCTTT
CATLKQEGEHTEAFF
>-|TRBV2|-|TRBJ1-1
TGTGCCAGCAGGGGACAACCGAACACTGAAGCTTTCTTT
CASRGQPNTEAFF
>-|TRBV20-1|-|TRBJ1-1
TGCAGTGCCCTTCGGAGGGAGGCTTTCTTT
CSALRREAFF
>-|TRBV5-1|-|TRBJ1-1
TGCGCCAGCAACAGGGACAAACTACCGAACACTGAAGCTTTCTTT
CASNRDKLPNTEAFF
>TRBD1|TRBV15|once|TRBJ1-2
TGTGCCACCAGCAGAGGGCAAGGGGGCGGCTATGGCTACACCTTC
CATSRGQGGGYGYTF
>TRBD2|TRBV7-6|-|TRBJ2-1
TGTGCCAGCAGCTCCGTGAGCGGGGGGATCTACAATGAGCAGTTCTTC
CASSSVSGGIYNEQFF
>-|TRBV10-2|-|TRBJ2-3
TGCGCCAGCAGTCAACTAGGTTCAGATACGCAGTATTTT
CASSQLGSDTQYF
>TRBD2|TRBV19|-|TRBJ2-3
TGTGCCAGTAGTATCAAAACCCCGGGACTAGCGGGAGGGCGGACAGATACGCAGTATTTT
CASSIKTPGLAGGRTDTQYF
>-|TRBV29-1|-|TRBJ1-1
TGCAGCGTTCTGCGGGGGCTGAACACTGAAGCTTTCTTT
CSVLRGLNTEAFF
>-|TRBV5-8|-|TRBJ2-6
TGTGCCAGCAGCCTACAGGCTGGGGCCAACGTCCTGACTTTC
CASSLQAGANVLTF
>-|TRBV4-3|-|TRBJ1-2
TGCGCCAGCAGCCAAACAGGGTCTAACTATGGCTACACCTTC
CASSQTGSNYGYTF
>-|TRBV19|-|TRBJ2-3
TGTGCCAGTAGTATTAGGACAGCCCTTAACACAGATACGCAGTATTTT
CASSIRTALNTDTQYF
>-|TRBV12-2|-|TRBJ2-2
TGTGCAAGTCGCTTCGCCGGGCATTTGCGGGATCGGGACACCGGGGAGCTGTTTTTT
CASRFAGHLRDRDTGELFF
>-|TRBV11-2|-|TRBJ1-5
TGTGCCAGCAGCACGGGTGGGGCCTATGGCAATCAGCCCCAGCATTTT
CASSTGGAYGNQPQHF
>TRBD2|TRBV3-1/TRBV3-2|-|TRBJ2-1
TGTGCCAGCAGCCCGCGGACTAGCGGACTCTCCCGGGCGGACAATGAGCAGTTCTTC
CASSPRTSGLSRADNEQFF
>-|TRBV19|-|TRBJ1-2
TGTGCCAGTAGTATGGGAGGGGAGAAGTACTATGGCTACACCTTC
CASSMGGEKYYGYTF